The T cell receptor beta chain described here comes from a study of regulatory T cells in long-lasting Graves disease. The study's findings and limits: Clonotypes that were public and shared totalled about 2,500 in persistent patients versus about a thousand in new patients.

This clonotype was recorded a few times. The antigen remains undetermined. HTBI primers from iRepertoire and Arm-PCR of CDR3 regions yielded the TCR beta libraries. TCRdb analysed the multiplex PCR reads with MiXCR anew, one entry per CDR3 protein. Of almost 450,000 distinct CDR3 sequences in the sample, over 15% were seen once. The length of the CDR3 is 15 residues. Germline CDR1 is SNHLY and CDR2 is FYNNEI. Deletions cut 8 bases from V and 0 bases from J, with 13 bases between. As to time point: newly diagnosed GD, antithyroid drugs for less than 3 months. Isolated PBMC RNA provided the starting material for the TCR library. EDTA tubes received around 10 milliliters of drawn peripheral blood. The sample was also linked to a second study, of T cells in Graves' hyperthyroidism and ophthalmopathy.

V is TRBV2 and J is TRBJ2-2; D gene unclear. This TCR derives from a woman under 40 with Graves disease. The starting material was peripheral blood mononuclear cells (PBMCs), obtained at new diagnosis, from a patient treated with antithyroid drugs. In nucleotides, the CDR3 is TGTGCCAGCTGCCTGGCCCCCACGAACACCGGGGAGCTGTTTTTT. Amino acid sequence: CASCLAPTNTGELFF.